What follows are 21 T cell receptor beta chains derived from one specimen sequenced in a study of early T cells in non-severe SARS-CoV-2 infection. TCRdb redid the calling of the 5' RACE reads with MiXCR, one entry per CDR3 protein. This table has approximately 88,000 distinct CDR3 sequences, approximately 13% appearing once. Specimen: whole blood. The origin of the receptors is an adult who was a healthcare worker with PCR-confirmed SARS-CoV-2 infection or an uninfected control (not recorded which).

The table lists this clonotype with many counts. This chain joins TRBV25-1 and TRBJ2-7; 8 bases map to TRBD1. CDR1 MGHDK and CDR2 SYGVNS come from the germline V gene. V lost 4 bases and J lost 1; bases outside the gene matches: 12. The CDR3 spans 17 residues. The chain's CDR3 is CASSVGGARTGSYEQYF. Written as DNA, the CDR3 is TGTGCCAGCAGTGTAGGCGGAGCGAGGACAGGGTCCTACGAGCAGTACTTC.

The rearrangement joins TRBV2 to TRBJ1-1; 7 bases agree with TRBD1. Germline lookup yields CDR1 SNHLY and CDR2 FYNNEI. J lost 0 bases, V lost 5 bases, and 3 bases had no gene match. The CDR3 sequence is 14 residues long. The CDR3 bases are TGTGCCAGCAGTAAGGGACAGATGAACACTGAAGCTTTCTTT. Protein sequence: CASSKGQMNTEAFF. Variable domain in full (rest from reference TRBV2 and TRBJ1-1): EPEVTQTPSHQVTQMGQEVILRCVPISNHLYFYWYRQILGQKVEFLVSFYNNEISEKSEIFDDQFSVERPDGSNFTLKIRSTKLEDSAMYFCASSKGQMNTEAFFGQGTRLTVV.

The sample holds a few counts of this clonotype. The chain couples TRBV28 to TRBJ2-5; 9 bases agree with TRBD2. The CDR3 length is 16 residues. V lost 3 bases and J lost 6; bases outside the gene matches: 11. The germline V gene has CDR1 MDHEN and CDR2 SYDVKM. The CDR3 here is CASSFERGARRKTQYF. CDR3 nucleotide sequence: TGTGCCAGCAGTTTTGAGCGGGGGGCGAGGAGGAAGACCCAGTACTTC.

The genes are TRBV11-2 and TRBJ2-1; the D is unclear. Trimming left V 3 bases short and J 9 bases short, with 9 bases between. The CDR3 covers 12 residues. The germline V gene has CDR1 SGHAT and CDR2 FQNNGV. This CDR3 is CASSLVSGEQFF. CDR3 DNA: TGTGCCAGCAGCTTGGTTTCGGGTGAGCAGTTCTTC.

This clonotype was observed many times. The chain links TRBV10-3 to TRBJ2-1, with 10 nucleotides matching TRBD1. This CDR3 comprises 17 residues. Trimming cost V 3 bases and J 6 bases; bases outside gene matches: 11. Germline V lookup: CDR1 ENHRY, CDR2 SYGVKD. This CDR3 is CAISEIKPGQGINEQFF. In DNA form, the CDR3 reads TGTGCCATCAGTGAAATAAAGCCGGGACAGGGGATCAATGAGCAGTTCTTC.

This chain joins TRBV2 and TRBJ2-2; D remains ambiguous. CDR1 and CDR2 (germline): SNHLY, FYNNEI. CDR3 length equals 15 residues. V was shortened by 7 bases and J by 5 bases, with 17 bases between the two germline ends. Here the CDR3 reads CASTLDPTLTGELFF. The CDR3 bases are TGTGCCAGCACCCTAGACCCTACTTTAACCGGGGAGCTGTTTTTT.

This clonotype was observed at least ten times. The CDR3 sequence is CASSAGRSTDTQYF. The CDR3 DNA reads TGTGCCAGCAGCGCGGGGAGGAGCACAGATACGCAGTATTTT. The V and J genes are TRBV11-2 and TRBJ2-3; D may be TRBD2 (6 bases). Per germline, CDR1 SGHAT and CDR2 FQNNGV. The V gene lost 5 bases and the J gene lost 0 bases, with 9 bases spanning the gap. This CDR3 region has 14 residues.

This clonotype was observed many times. J is TRBJ2-3 and V is TRBV12-3 or TRBV12-4; D is unclear. Trimming took off 0 bases at V and 10 bases at J, with 11 bases between the two ends. The CDR3 has 13 residues. CDR3 amino acids: CASSLARSVSQYF. The CDR3 DNA reads as TGTGCCAGCAGTTTAGCCAGGAGCGTCTCGCAGTATTTT.

This clonotype was seen a few times. This chain joins TRBV7-2 and TRBJ1-1; TRBD1 is a possible D gene (6 bases). Germline loops: CDR1 SGHTA, CDR2 FQGNSA. CDR3 length: 15 amino acids. Trimming stripped 3 bases from V and 4 bases from J, with 15 bases between. In DNA, the CDR3 is TGTGCCAGCAGCTTTTTACAGGGAGCCCTCACTGAAGCTTTCTTT. It yields the protein CASSFLQGALTEAFF.

This clonotype was seen many times. The J gene is TRBJ2-7, the V gene TRBV11-2; D perhaps matches TRBD2 (6 bases). The CDR3 is made up of 14 amino acids. The germline V gene encodes CDR1 SGHAT and CDR2 FQNNGV. The V end lost 5 bases, the J end lost 0 bases, and 11 bases lay between the germline ends. The CDR3 nucleotides are TGTGCCAGCAGCGAGAGACTAGTCTCCTACGAGCAGTACTTC. It specifies CASSERLVSYEQYF.

The sample holds many counts of this clonotype. The chain is built from TRBV3-1 and TRBJ2-3; D call uncertain. Germline-derived CDR1 and CDR2 are LGHDT and YNNKEL (reference sequence). Trimming shortened V by 4 bases and J by 2 bases, and 13 bases separated the two germline ends. The CDR3 has 15 amino acids. CDR3 DNA sequence: TGTGCCAGCAGCCGCCCAGGACCCGCCACAGATACGCAGTATTTT. Its protein is CASSRPGPATDTQYF.

The genes are TRBV11-2 and TRBJ2-7; D could derive from TRBD1 or TRBD2 (5 bases each). Germline values: CDR1 SGHAT, CDR2 FQNNGV. V lost 3 bases and J 3 bases, leaving 15 bases between the germline ends. CDR3 size: 15 residues. CDR3 DNA: TGTGCCAGCAGCTTGGCGAGGGGCAGGGACTACGAGCAGTACTTC. Translation: CASSLARGRDYEQYF.

The sample holds many counts of this clonotype. The V gene is TRBV10-2, the J gene TRBJ2-5; D perhaps matches TRBD2 (6 bases). V was clipped by 9 bases and J by 1 base, with 9 bases between them. The CDR3 contains 12 residues. In germline, CDR1 is WSHSY, CDR2 SAAADI. In nucleotides, the CDR3 is TGCGCCAGTTCCGGGAGCCAAGAGACCCAGTACTTC. Protein: CASSGSQETQYF.

The V and J genes are TRBV29-1 and TRBJ1-1; TRBD1 is a possible D gene (5 bases). The CDR3 contains 11 residues. Trimming took off 6 bases at V and 11 bases at J, with 16 bases between the two ends. The germline CDR1 and CDR2 sequences are SQVTM and ANQGSEA. CDR3 in amino acids: CSVAQGFGAFF. CDR3 sequence (DNA): TGCAGCGTAGCGCAGGGATTTGGTGCTTTCTTT.

This clonotype was seen many times. This sequence joins TRBV7-8 and TRBJ1-5; the match to TRBD1 covers 7 bases. This CDR3 comprises 16 residues. Germline CDR1 is SGHVS and CDR2 is FQNEAQ. The V and J ends lost 1 base and 1 base, in that order; junction bases with no gene match: 4. For the CDR3, the DNA is TGTGCCAGCAGCTTAGGCGCCAGGGGGAGCAATCAGCCCCAGCATTTT. It is translated as CASSLGARGSNQPQHF.

This clonotype was detected only a few times. The chain carries TRBV6-5 and TRBJ1-2; D call uncertain. The CDR3 consists of 14 residues. CDR1 and CDR2 from the germline V gene are MNHEY and SVGAGI. Trimming took 0 bases from V and 8 from J, leaving 13 bases between them. The CDR3 is CASSYSSRIDGYTF. The CDR3 DNA reads TGTGCCAGCAGTTACTCGAGCAGAATCGACGGCTACACCTTC.

The V gene is TRBV7-9, the J gene TRBJ1-4; D not certain. CDR1 SEHNR and CDR2 FQNEAQ come from the germline V gene (reference sequence). This CDR3 is built from 17 residues. Trimming took 1 base from V and 0 from J, leaving 12 bases between them. CDR3 in DNA: TGTGCCAGCAGCTTAGGTCTCGACCATGCAACTAATGAAAAACTGTTTTTT. It encodes CASSLGLDHATNEKLFF.

This clonotype came up a few times. The rearrangement uses TRBV6-1 and TRBJ2-7; tentatively, D is TRBD2 (6 bases). The V end was cut by 6 bases, the J end by 0 bases, with 12 bases between. The CDR3 consists of 14 residues. The germline V gene has CDR1 MNHNS and CDR2 SASEGT. The CDR3 loop reads CASRRLRGSYEQYF. The CDR3 DNA reads as TGTGCCAGCAGACGACTGCGGGGCTCCTACGAGCAGTACTTC.

Many counts were recorded for this clonotype. The chain links TRBV6-5 to TRBJ2-7, with TRBD1 as a possible D gene (6 bases). The V end lost 0 bases, the J end lost 4 bases, and 10 bases lay between the germline ends. The CDR3 contains 14 residues. CDR1 is MNHEY, CDR2 SVGAGI, per germline. CDR3 in amino acids: CASSYSYRAYEQYF. The CDR3 nucleotides are TGTGCCAGCAGTTACTCGTACAGGGCATACGAGCAGTACTTC.

There are many counts of this clonotype. V gene TRBV30 combines with J gene TRBJ2-7; 9 bases match TRBD1. The V gene's germline CDR1 is GTSNPN and CDR2 SVGIG (reference sequence). Germline trimming cut 8 bases from V and 0 bases from J; bases unmatched to any gene: 5. The CDR3 is 13 residues long. CDR3 sequence: CARSGQGSYEQYF. CDR3 sequence (DNA): TGTGCCCGATCGGGACAGGGCTCCTACGAGCAGTACTTC.

In its sample, this clonotype was seen many times. This chain uses TRBV4-3 with TRBJ2-5; 9 bases fit TRBD2. With 1 base clipped from V and 1 base from J, the junction kept 7 bases outside the gene matches. This CDR3 has 17 residues. Germline CDR1 is LGHNA and CDR2 is YSLEER. CDR3 sequence reads: CASSQGVAGAPQETQYF. CDR3 sequence (DNA): TGCGCCAGCAGCCAAGGGGTAGCGGGGGCCCCCCAAGAGACCCAGTACTTC.